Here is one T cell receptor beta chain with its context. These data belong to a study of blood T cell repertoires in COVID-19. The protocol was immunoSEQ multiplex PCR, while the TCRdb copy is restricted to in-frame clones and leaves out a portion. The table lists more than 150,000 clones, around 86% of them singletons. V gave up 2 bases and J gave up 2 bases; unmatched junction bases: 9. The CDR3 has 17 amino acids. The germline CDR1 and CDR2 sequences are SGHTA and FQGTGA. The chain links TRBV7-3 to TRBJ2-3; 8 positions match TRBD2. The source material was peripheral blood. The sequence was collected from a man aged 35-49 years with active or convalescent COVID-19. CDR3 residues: CASSLGPGRGVTDTQYF. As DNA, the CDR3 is TGTGCCAGCAGCTTAGGTCCTGGGCGGGGGGTCACAGATACGCAGTATTTT.